This TCR beta chain was recorded in a study of T cell clones after liver transplantation. Overall study: Apart from a few HCV-positive recipients, transplants were for non-autoimmune, non-viral reasons. Standard immunosuppression, with no induction, continued until 12-24 months after transplant. Tolerance: complete withdrawal held at least one year, liver enzymes staying within twice normal.

CDR1 and CDR2 (germline): SGHVS, FNYEAQ. Trimming pared 1 base from V and 4 bases from J, leaving 20 bases between. The CDR3 covers 17 residues. TCRdb's copy holds only in-frame clones and misses some; the assay was immunoSEQ multiplex PCR. This sample has roughly 72,000 clones, with roughly 80% found just once. V and J are TRBV7-6 and TRBJ2-7, with D possibly being TRBD2 (6 bases). The specimen was CD4+ T cells from blood, collected around 50 months after liver transplant. The origin of this receptor is a human patient who received a liver transplant. Some T cells may possibly be graft donor cells. The CDR3 DNA reads TGTGCCAGCAGCTTAGATGGGACTCCTCCCTACGGGTACGAGCAGTACTTC. Amino acids: CASSLDGTPPYGYEQYF.